This T cell receptor (beta chain) was retrieved from a study of blood T cell repertoires in COVID-19. Background on the study: In each case, the material was cDNA or gDNA derived from T cells, B-cell-depleted T cells, or PBMCs.

The V and J ends lost 0 bases and 2 bases, in that order; junction bases with no gene match: 6. The CDR3 consists of 16 residues. The germline V gene has CDR1 SGHRS and CDR2 YFSETQ. As processed by the authors: For nucleated cells, counts were estimated from reference gene primer amplification. Clones were sequenced by immunoSEQ multiplex PCR, and TCRdb holds only the in-frame ones, with some missing. V, J and clone size derive from that table, while D and trimming were established from the DNA sequence. Of about 210,000 clones in the sample, about 90% were seen once. The chain combines TRBV5-1 with TRBJ2-7; 9 bases fit TRBD2. The receptor was isolated from a man aged 30 to 45 with acute or convalescent COVID-19. Sequences were obtained from peripheral blood. Written as DNA, the CDR3 is TGCGCCAGCAGCTTGGGAGGCCTAGCGGGAACCTACGAGCAGTACTTC. Translated, it gives CASSLGGLAGTYEQYF.